One TCR beta chain is described in this entry. Antigen unknown. Naive CD4+ cells had CD25+ Tregs removed. The CDR3 sequence is 17 residues long. CDR1 and CDR2 from the germline V gene are DFQATT and SNEGSKA (reference sequence). V lost 0 bases and J lost 3, with 20 bases in between. Study results and limitations: Greatest tumor Treg TCR overlap was with tumor naive CD4+ cells.

Constant-region reverse primers amplified full-length variable regions, followed by semi-nested Nested Universal Primer A PCR. From the 5' RACE reads, TCRdb called clonotypes with MiXCR, one entry per CDR3 protein. The sample lists about 10,000 distinct CDR3 sequences, 47% occurring once. Specimen: tumor-infiltrating naive CD4+ T cells sorted from the breast tumor. The subset here: naive CD4+ T cells, CD4+CD45RA+CD25-. This sequence joins TRBV20-1 and TRBJ1-1, with a tentative D call TRBD1 (5 bases). The sequence was collected from a female donor with breast cancer. CDR3 nucleotide sequence: TGCAGTGCTAGAGATAAACGGGTGGGCAGGGTGGACACTGAAGCTTTCTTT. Encoded protein: CSARDKRVGRVDTEAFF.